Listed below are T cell receptor beta chains from one sample, sequenced in a study of a mutant IDH1 vaccine in newly diagnosed glioma. The antigens these receptors bind are not known. Using immunoSEQ multiplex PCR, the repertoire was profiled, and TCRdb retains in-frame clones only, with some absent. Among about 44,000 clones, around 90% were seen once, and the ten largest hold about 3.9%. The sequencing used PBMCs, collected from a glioma patient whose treatment included an IDH1 peptide vaccine. Source of these receptors: a man aged 45-60 years with glioma. The CDR3 runs from the conserved cysteine through the conserved F or W. Fields, in order: J gene, V gene, clone size, D gene, CDR3 DNA, CDR3 protein. D genes are given only for firm matches. Part of the rows lack a size; the others show once, few, many or a class for expanded clones.

J: TRBJ1-4
V: TRBV4-2
size: -
D: TRBD1
DNA: TGTGCCAGCAGCCAAGATCCTTTCCTGACAGGGATTAATGAAAAACTGTTTTTT
CDR3: CASSQDPFLTGINEKLFF

J: TRBJ1-3
V: TRBV29-1
size: few
D: -
DNA: TGCAGCATCGCCGGTGGAGCTGGAAACACCATATATTTT
CDR3: CSIAGGAGNTIYF

J: TRBJ2-1
V: TRBV11-2
size: -
D: -
DNA: TGTGCCAGCAGCTTAGTCGGGGATGAGCAGTTCTTC
CDR3: CASSLVGDEQFF

J: TRBJ2-2
V: TRBV9
size: once
D: TRBD2
DNA: TGTGCCAGCAGCGTAGACCCAGCGGGAGGGCCGAGGACCGGCACCGGGGAGCTGTTTTTT
CDR3: CASSVDPAGGPRTGTGELFF

J: TRBJ2-2
V: TRBV9
size: -
D: -
DNA: TGTGCCAGCAGACCCACAGGGTTGGGCACCGGGGAGCTGTTTTTT
CDR3: CASRPTGLGTGELFF

J: TRBJ2-7
V: TRBV7-9
size: -
D: -
DNA: TGTGCCAGCAGCGCTGCGGGACGGACCTACGAGCAGTACTTC
CDR3: CASSAAGRTYEQYF

J: TRBJ1-1
V: TRBV28
size: -
D: -
DNA: TGTGCCAGCAGTTTACCGGCAGGGCAGGGTGAAGCTTTCTTT
CDR3: CASSLPAGQGEAFF

J: TRBJ2-2
V: TRBV27
size: -
D: TRBD2
DNA: TGTGCCAGCAGTTTAGGGACTAGCGGGCACACCGGGGAGCTGTTTTTT
CDR3: CASSLGTSGHTGELFF

J: TRBJ2-5
V: TRBV7-2
size: -
D: -
DNA: TGTGCCAGCAGCTTGCGTGGGGGCTACCGAGAGACCCAGTACTTC
CDR3: CASSLRGGYRETQYF

J: TRBJ1-6
V: TRBV9
size: -
D: TRBD1
DNA: TGTGCCAGCAGCGTAGTGGGACAGCTTAATTCACCCCTCCACTTT
CDR3: CASSVVGQLNSPLHF

J: TRBJ2-1
V: TRBV6-1
size: -
D: -
DNA: TGTGCCAGCAGTGAACCGACTAGGCCCAATGAGCAGTTCTTC
CDR3: CASSEPTRPNEQFF

J: TRBJ1-4
V: TRBV19
size: -
D: -
DNA: TGTGCCAGTAGTAACCCGAGAGGGGGTAATGAAAAACTGTTTTTT
CDR3: CASSNPRGGNEKLFF

J: TRBJ2-7
V: TRBV2
size: -
D: -
DNA: TGTGCCAGCAGGAAGGACCTATCGGGCTACGAGCAGTACTTC
CDR3: CASRKDLSGYEQYF

J: TRBJ2-6
V: TRBV19
size: -
D: -
DNA: TGTGCCAGTAGTGCTATCAGCTCTGGGGCCAACGTCCTGACTTTC
CDR3: CASSAISSGANVLTF

J: TRBJ1-5
V: TRBV28
size: -
D: TRBD1
DNA: TGTGCCAGCAGGTCTCCGGGACAGGGGTTTAATCAGCCCCAGCATTTT
CDR3: CASRSPGQGFNQPQHF

J: TRBJ1-4
V: TRBV5-6
size: -
D: TRBD1
DNA: TGTGCCAGCAGCTCAGCCGGGACAGCCTATGAAAAACTGTTTTTT
CDR3: CASSSAGTAYEKLFF